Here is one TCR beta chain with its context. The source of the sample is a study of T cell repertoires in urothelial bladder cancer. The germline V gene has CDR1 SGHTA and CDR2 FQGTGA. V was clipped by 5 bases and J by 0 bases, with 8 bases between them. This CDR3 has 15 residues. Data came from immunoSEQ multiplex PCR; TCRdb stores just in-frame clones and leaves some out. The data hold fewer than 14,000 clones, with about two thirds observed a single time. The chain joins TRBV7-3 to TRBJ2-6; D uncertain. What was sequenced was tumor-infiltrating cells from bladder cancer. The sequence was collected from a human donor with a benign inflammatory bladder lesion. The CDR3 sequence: CASSLQFSGANVLTF. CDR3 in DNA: TGTGCCAGCAGCCTTCAATTCTCTGGGGCCAACGTCCTGACTTTC.